This TCR beta chain is drawn from a study of identical twins (dated by TCRdb to between 2015 and 2016). For the study in its entirety: To test whether fetal clonotypes persist, the study used deep sequencing on TCR alpha and beta repertoires from monozygotic twins, unrelated adults of various ages, and cord blood. Replicate twin experiments were performed at different times using different library preparation protocols to rule out contamination. Points the paper makes about the study in general: Fewer insertions were carried by abundant cord blood beta clonotypes; a weaker similar trend was observed in young adult naive repertoires, while no such trend was observed in memory repertoires. In monozygotic twins, recombination models systematically underestimated out-of-frame TCR alpha sharing, but the models matched the sharing seen between unrelated individuals. The excess sharing between twins in beta out-of-frame sequences was weaker because fewer shared sequences reduced the signal-to-noise ratio. Conclusions relied on cross-sectional statistical analysis, since the same donors could not be followed over many years. Zero-insertion analyses could be partly confounded by invariant T cells such as MAIT and iNKT, though diverse VJ usage argued against such confounding for most clonotypes. Compared with coincidental sharing between unrelated individuals, an excess of low generation-probability sequences was observed among out-of-frame TCR alpha sequences shared between twins.

Relative to germline, V is 8 bases shorter and J is 1 base shorter, with 11 bases between their ends. The CDR3 numbers 14 residues from cysteine through phenylalanine. Only the CDR3 DNA stays, 42 bases, in frame from base 1. Only one count was recorded for this clonotype. No antigen is known for it. Base qualities are missing; no much larger clone stands one base away. Only healthy Caucasian donors were included. The library relied on 5' RACE. Sequencing was performed on an Illumina HiSeq 2000. Template switching introduced a universal primer binding site; the final cDNA contained a unique molecular identifier, enabling accurate counting of TCR cDNA molecules. Specific primers in the conserved constant-segment region were used to synthesize first-strand cDNA for the TCR alpha and beta chains. Each cDNA library was double barcoded, with a SMART-Mk sample barcode plus Illumina barcodes, to control for contamination. Two successive PCR steps introduced TruSeq adapter sequences along with Illumina sample barcodes. The TCR alpha and beta cDNA libraries were sequenced on the Illumina HiSeq platform using custom primers. As for the authors' bioinformatics: Unique molecular identifiers were extracted from raw reads with MiGEC, and CDR3 positions were determined with MiXCR. Recombination models were inferred per individual with the repgenHMM and IGoR tools using an EM algorithm. The analysis of shared clonotypes was done with the tcR package in R, with sharing normalized by the product of cloneset sizes. To study raw recombination free of thymic and clonal selection effects, out-of-frame nonproductive sequences were analyzed. Starting from the raw public reads, TCRdb applied fastp trimming at Q25, assembled clones with MiXCR and retained in-frame beta chains. CDR3 protein duplicates are merged, each entry listing the most common genes and DNA. The V and J calls here are based on TCRdb, not the publication. The sample contains 1.5 million or so distinct CDR3 sequences, 32% of them found a single time. The biggest ten clones account for over 0.25% of the sample.

The sequence was collected from a newborn girl in good health. The rearranged segments are TRBV12-3 or TRBV12-4 and TRBJ2-2; the D gene is perhaps TRBD1 or TRBD2, as each covers 6 bases. The sequenced material came from cord blood. The CDR3 protein: CASARGLNTGELFF. The DNA sequence is as follows: TGTGCCAGCGCCAGGGGACTGAACACCGGGGAGCTGTTTTTT.